This TCR beta chain stems from a study of response to subunit inactivated influenza vaccine. TCRdb independently ran MiXCR on the RT-PCR reads; one entry per CDR3 protein. The sample lists almost 600,000 distinct CDR3 sequences, 14% seen once, with more than 9.5% in the top ten. There are many counts of this clonotype. With 0 bases removed from V and 4 bases from J, the gap between germline ends came to 18 bases. The germline gives CDR1 LGHDT, CDR2 YNNKEL (reference sequence). This CDR3 comprises 18 residues. The sequence was obtained from a man aged 45 to 65 who received an inactivated influenza vaccine. V is TRBV3-1 and J is TRBJ2-2; possibly TRBD2 for D (5 bases). The sample here was PBMCs from blood, taken 12 days after vaccination. The CDR3, as DNA: TGTGCCAGCAGCCAAGATATTCGGGCGCATGCGGGCACCGGGGAGCTGTTTTTT. As protein: CASSQDIRAHAGTGELFF.